The T cell receptor beta chain under discussion was sequenced for a study of blood T cell repertoires in COVID-19. Study information: The analysed material was cDNA or gDNA that came from T cells, B-cell-depleted T cells, or PBMCs.

The data were produced by immunoSEQ multiplex PCR, yet TCRdb's version contains in-frame clones alone and is incomplete. The sample includes roughly 110,000 clones, more than 80% of them seen just once. This clone was seen only a few times. This CDR3 spans 15 amino acids. Germline V CDR1 and CDR2: SGHRS, YFSETQ. V lost 5 bases and J lost 4; bases outside the gene matches: 8. The chain carries TRBV5-1 and TRBJ2-7; TRBD2 matches at 11 bases. The sample comprised peripheral blood. The sequence derives from a human donor in a cohort sampled during active COVID-19. The CDR3 DNA reads TGCGCCAGCAGAGTACTAGCGGGAGCTGAGTACGAGCAGTACTTC. This encodes CASRVLAGAEYEQYF.